This T cell receptor beta chain stems from a study of cytomegalovirus exposure and HLA in healthy donors. This PCR relied on a set of 60 Vbeta primers and 13 Jbeta primers. Method: immunoSEQ multiplex PCR; TCRdb's copy keeps in-frame clones and lacks some. The sample lists about 130,000 clones, around 81% occurring once. The V and J ends lost 4 bases and 6 bases, in that order; junction bases with no gene match: 7. The CDR3 covers 13 residues. The V gene's germline CDR1 is SQVTM and CDR2 ANQGSEA. The receptor was isolated from a female donor in good health and CMV-seronegative. Sequencing was carried out using PBMCs. This chain connects TRBV29-1 to TRBJ1-2; 8 nucleotides match TRBD1. The CDR3 coding sequence is TGCAGCGTTGGACGCGGACAGGGTCATGGCTACACCTTC. The encoded protein is CSVGRGQGHGYTF.